The rows below give T cell receptor beta chains drawn from one sample of a study of blood T cell repertoires in COVID-19. Data came from immunoSEQ multiplex PCR; TCRdb stores just in-frame clones and leaves some out. Seen here are 120,000 or so clones, 80% observed once, and the top ten hold approximately 25%. The sequenced material came from peripheral blood. The source is a human donor in a cohort sampled during active COVID-19. Each CDR3 is given with its conserved first and last residue. A D gene is named only where the DNA matches it firmly. Clone size is given for some rows only: seen once, a few or many times, or a class if the clone is expanded.

cdr3_nt cdr3_aa clone_size d_call j_call v_call cdr3_length
TGTGCCAGCAGCTTAGATCAGCCTAGCGGGGGGGCCAAGGCCGGGGAGCTGTTTTTT CASSLDQPSGGAKAGELFF . TRBD2 TRBJ2-2 TRBV11-3 19
TGTGCCAGCAGCGGGATCAGGGATAAGACCGGGGAGCTGTTTTTT CASSGIRDKTGELFF . . TRBJ2-2 TRBV11-2 15
TGTGCCAGCACCATACAGGGGCTGGGCTACACCTTC CASTIQGLGYTF few TRBD1 TRBJ1-2 TRBV28 12
TGTGCCGGATCAACAGGATTCGCGGCTTTCTTT CAGSTGFAAFF . . TRBJ1-1 TRBV28 11
TGTGCCAGCAGCTTACCCGGGAGCTATGTCGGCTACACCTTC CASSLPGSYVGYTF . . TRBJ1-2 TRBV11-1 14
TGTGCCAGCAGCCCAACCCACAAAACAGGGTCCAGACCCTACGAGCAGTACTTC CASSPTHKTGSRPYEQYF . . TRBJ2-7 TRBV3-1/TRBV3-2 18
TGTGCCATCAGTGAGTCGGGACATGTAGAGACCCAGTACTTC CAISESGHVETQYF few . TRBJ2-5 TRBV10-3 14
TGTGCCAGCAGCCCGGGGGGAAGGGGCTACGAGCAGTACTTC CASSPGGRGYEQYF once TRBD2 TRBJ2-7 TRBV7-2 14
TGTGCCATCAGTGATCGTACAGATTCAGGAGGCGAGCAGTACTTC CAISDRTDSGGEQYF few . TRBJ2-7 TRBV10-3 15
TGTGCCAGCAGCTCCCAGGCGGGGTCTAACTATGGCTACACCTTC CASSSQAGSNYGYTF . . TRBJ1-2 TRBV7-2 15
TGTGCCATCAGTGGAGGGACAGGGGTTTCCGAAAAACTGTTTTTT CAISGGTGVSEKLFF . TRBD1 TRBJ1-4 TRBV10-3 15
TGTGCCAGCAGCCCTCAGGCAGGGTATGGCGAGCAGTACTTC CASSPQAGYGEQYF . . TRBJ2-7 TRBV9 14
TGTGCCAGCCGGTTTGGCCAGCATTTT CASRFGQHF few . TRBJ1-5 TRBV9 9
TGTGCCAGCCGCAGGGCCCAAGAAAAGGACTACGAGCAGTACTTC CASRRAQEKDYEQYF . . TRBJ2-7 TRBV21-1 15
TGTGCCAGTAGTAGCGGGACTAACTACAATGAGCAGTTCTTC CASSSGTNYNEQFF . TRBD2 TRBJ2-1 TRBV19 14
TGTGCCAGCTCACCGGGCGGCGGGGCGGAGCAGTACTTC CASSPGGGAEQYF . . TRBJ2-7 TRBV18 13
TGTGCCACCCGGACAGGGCGGGACGACGGCTACACCTTC CATRTGRDDGYTF . TRBD1 TRBJ1-2 TRBV10-3 13
TGTGCCAGCAGCTTTTCCCCAAACACTGAAGCTTTCTTT CASSFSPNTEAFF . . TRBJ1-1 TRBV11-1 13
TGTGCCAGCAGCCGAGAGACCCAGTACTTC CASSRETQYF . . TRBJ2-5 TRBV12-3/TRBV12-4 10
TGTGCCAGCAGTTACGGGAGCGGGGGGGCCGAGGAGACCCAGTACTTC CASSYGSGGAEETQYF . TRBD2 TRBJ2-5 TRBV6-2/TRBV6-3 16
TGTGCCAGCAGCAGGGCAGGGGGCTCTGGAAACACCATATATTTT CASSRAGGSGNTIYF . TRBD1 TRBJ1-3 TRBV27 15
TGCGCCAGCAGCTCCACAGGGCTCAGGACCAACGTCCTGACTTTC CASSSTGLRTNVLTF . . TRBJ2-6 TRBV4-1 15
TGTGCCAGCAGACTAGCGGGGGGGAATTACAATGAGCAGTTCTTC CASRLAGGNYNEQFF . TRBD2 TRBJ2-1 TRBV6-5 15
TGTGCTAGTGGTTTGTACCCGACAGGGGGCAATCAGCCCCAGCATTTT CASGLYPTGGNQPQHF . TRBD1 TRBJ1-5 TRBV12-5 16
TGTGCCAGCAGCTTAATCGCGGGGGCCACTGAAGCTTTCTTT CASSLIAGATEAFF . . TRBJ1-1 TRBV7-9 14
TGCGCCAGCAGCTTTGGACAGAAAAATGAAAAACTGTTTTTT CASSFGQKNEKLFF . . TRBJ1-4 TRBV5-1 14
TGTGCCAGCAGTTTAGCCGCGAAGCAGTTCTTC CASSLAAKQFF many . TRBJ2-1 TRBV27 11
TGTGCCAGCAGCCCACACTTAGACAGGCTTCGAACTGAAGCTTTCTTT CASSPHLDRLRTEAFF . . TRBJ1-1 TRBV4-2 16
TGTGCCAGCACCCCGGACGGGGCTAATGAAAAACTGTTTTTT CASTPDGANEKLFF . . TRBJ1-4 TRBV28 14
TGCGCCAGCAGCTTGGAACGCCCGACAGGGCATAATGAGCAGTTCTTC CASSLERPTGHNEQFF . TRBD1 TRBJ2-1 TRBV5-1 16
TGTGCCAGCAGTAAACGCGTATCAGGCCATAATCAGCCCCAGCATTTT CASSKRVSGHNQPQHF . . TRBJ1-5 TRBV27 16
TGTGCCAGCAGGCTGGAAACAGGGGTAGTCGATGAGCAGTTCTTC CASRLETGVVDEQFF . TRBD1 TRBJ2-1 TRBV6-6 15
TGTGCCAGCAGTTACTCCCCTCGACAGGGTAGAGCTTTCTTT CASSYSPRQGRAFF . TRBD1 TRBJ1-1 TRBV6-5 14
TGTGCCAGCAGTTTATCGAGCGGGAGTGTCAAAAACATTCAGTACTTC CASSLSSGSVKNIQYF . TRBD2 TRBJ2-4 TRBV28 16
TGTGCCAGCAGTTTCCAGGACAGGGGGCATGCTTTCTTT CASSFQDRGHAFF . TRBD1 TRBJ1-1 TRBV28 13